This TCR beta chain emerged from a study of shared clonotypes between healthy human individuals. Study details: The people who gave samples were a couple of women and a few men aged 18 to 49. Used for every donor were three CD4 naive, three CD4 memory, two CD8 naive and one CD8 memory plate.

Produced via immunoSEQ multiplex PCR; TCRdb's table is partial and in-frame only. Of 1,400,000 or so clones listed, approximately 98.5% were seen once; the top ten hold around 0.38%. V was clipped by 3 bases and J by 0 bases, with 10 bases between them. This CDR3 is built from 14 residues. The V gene's germline CDR1 is SGDLS and CDR2 YYNGEE. V and J are TRBV9 and TRBJ2-7, with D maybe TRBD2 (5 bases). Material for sequencing was naive CD4+ T cells sorted from blood. As to subset: CD45RA+ positively selected. This clonotype originated in a man aged 30 to 39 in good health. The CDR3 DNA reads as TGTGCCAGCAGCGGGACTCTCAGCTCCTACGAGCAGTACTTC. Translating it yields CASSGTLSSYEQYF. Full variable domain (missing parts from reference TRBV9 and TRBJ2-7): DSGVTQTPKHLITATGQRVTLRCSPRSGDLSVYWYQQSLDQGLQFLIQYYNGEERAKGNILERFSAQQFPDLHSELNLSSLELGDSALYFCASSGTLSSYEQYFGPGTRLTVT.